One and the same sample provided the 23 T cell receptor beta chains below, sequenced in a study of T cell responses to AZD1222 COVID-19 vaccine. TCRdb's copy holds only in-frame clones and misses some; the assay was immunoSEQ multiplex PCR. Seen here are 210,000 or so clones, 94% observed once, and the top ten hold 1.7%. Sequences were derived from peripheral blood, sampled 28 days after the second dose of the MenACWY control vaccine. These receptors were obtained from an adult who received the MenACWY meningococcal vaccine as a control.

The rearrangement links TRBV2 to TRBJ1-2; perhaps TRBD1 as D (5 bases). Germline CDR1 and CDR2: SNHLY and FYNNEI. The V end was cut by 0 bases, the J end by 0 bases, with 11 bases between. This CDR3 region has 16 residues. This CDR3 reads CASSEAGKGANYGYTF. CDR3 nucleotides: TGTGCCAGCAGTGAAGCGGGGAAAGGGGCTAACTATGGCTACACCTTC.

The V call is TRBV7-9, the J call TRBJ2-2; D is undetermined. The CDR3 is made up of 17 amino acids. V was trimmed by 5 bases and J by 4 bases, leaving 20 bases between them. The germline CDR1 and CDR2 sequences are SEHNR and FQNEAQ (reference sequence). The CDR3 DNA sequence: TGTGCCAGCAGCCATCTAGGGCACCAGACCATCACCGGGGAGCTGTTTTTT. This sequence encodes CASSHLGHQTITGELFF. Based on the CDR3 plus reference TRBV7-9 and TRBJ2-2, the full variable domain is DTGVSQNPRHKITKRGQNVTFRCDPISEHNRLYWYRQTLGQGPEFLTYFQNEAQLEKSRLLSDRFSAERPKGSFSTLEIQRTEQGDSAMYLCASSHLGHQTITGELFFGEGSRLTVL.

The chain has TRBV5-4 and TRBJ1-1; possible D gene TRBD1, 6 bases. V was shortened by 4 bases and J by 4 bases, with 17 bases between the two germline ends. The germline CDR1 and CDR2 sequences are SGHNT and YYREEE (reference sequence). This CDR3 is 15 amino acids long. This CDR3 is CASSLPQGGGTEAFF. CDR3 DNA sequence: TGTGCCAGCAGCCTTCCACAGGGAGGCGGCACTGAAGCTTTCTTT. Using reference TRBV5-4 and TRBJ1-1 for the parts outside the CDR3, the full variable domain is ETGVTQSPTHLIKTRGQQVTLRCSSQSGHNTVSWYQQALGQGPQFIFQYYREEENGRGNFPPRFSGLQFPNYSSELNVNALELDDSALYLCASSLPQGGGTEAFFGQGTRLTVV.

This rearrangement joins TRBV11-2 to TRBJ1-1; D call uncertain. Trimming pared 5 bases from V and 2 bases from J, leaving 9 bases between. From germline, CDR1 is SGHAT and CDR2 FQNNGV. The CDR3 spans 13 residues. CDR3 sequence reads: CASSPPGNTEAFF. For the CDR3, the DNA is TGTGCCAGCAGCCCCCCGGGCAACACTGAAGCTTTCTTT.

As DNA, the CDR3 is TGTGCCAGCAGCCAGGACAGGGGGCGCCCGGACGAGCAGTACTTC. It translates to CASSQDRGRPDEQYF. The V call is TRBV28, the J call TRBJ2-7, with 11 positions matching TRBD1. There are 15 residues in the CDR3. The germline V gene encodes CDR1 MDHEN and CDR2 SYDVKM. The trim removed 6 bases at V and 5 bases at J, leaving 9 bases unmatched.

V gene TRBV6-2 or TRBV6-3 combines with J gene TRBJ2-2; a weak D match, TRBD1 (6 bases). V shed 2 bases and J shed 4 bases, with 8 bases lying between them. The CDR3 is 14 residues long. The germline gives CDR1 MNHEY, CDR2 SVGEGT. The chain's CDR3 is CASSYQGSTGELFF. For the CDR3, the DNA is TGTGCCAGCAGTTACCAGGGGAGCACCGGGGAGCTGTTTTTT.

This chain uses TRBV25-1 with TRBJ2-1; D not certain. The germline V gene encodes CDR1 MGHDK and CDR2 SYGVNS. This CDR3 is built from 15 residues. The germline V and J ends were trimmed by 1 base and 4 bases, with 11 bases remaining between them. CDR3 in DNA: TGTGCCAGCAGTGAATTTGGGGTTGATTACAATGAGCAGTTCTTC. The encoded protein is CASSEFGVDYNEQFF.

V usage is TRBV19 and J usage is TRBJ2-2, with 10 bases that match TRBD2. CDR1 is LNHDA and CDR2 is SQIVND in the germline V gene (reference sequence). With 5 bases clipped from V and 8 bases from J, the junction kept 11 bases outside the gene matches. The CDR3 has 16 residues. The CDR3 nucleotides read TGTGCCAGTAGTGACCCGGGGCTAGCGGGAGCAGGGGAGCTGTTTTTT. This codes for CASSDPGLAGAGELFF.

The genes are TRBV25-1 and TRBJ2-1; TRBD2 matches at 11 bases. Germline CDR1 is MGHDK and CDR2 is SYGVNS. This CDR3 spans 15 amino acids. V dropped 8 bases and J dropped 3; count of bases not matched to a gene: 6. CDR3 in amino acids: CASGGTSGDYNEQFF. The CDR3, as DNA: TGTGCCAGCGGAGGGACTAGCGGAGACTACAATGAGCAGTTCTTC.

The V call is TRBV6-1, the J call TRBJ2-7; either TRBD1 or TRBD2 may fit D (6 bases each). The CDR3 sequence is 14 residues long. Trimming pared 3 bases from V and 4 bases from J, leaving 13 bases between. The germline V gene encodes CDR1 MNHNS and CDR2 SASEGT. The chain's CDR3 is CASSEAGGGYEQYF. The CDR3 DNA reads TGTGCCAGCAGTGAGGCCGGGGGCGGGTACGAGCAGTACTTC.

This chain uses TRBV5-1 with TRBJ2-3; 7 nucleotides line up with TRBD2. Germline values: CDR1 SGHRS, CDR2 YFSETQ. The length of the CDR3 is 14 residues. The V gene end was trimmed by 4 bases and the J gene end by 5 bases; junction bases not matched to a gene: 7. The CDR3 DNA reads as TGCGCCAGCAGCCTCGCGGGGGTGGGAGATACGCAGTATTTT. This codes for CASSLAGVGDTQYF. The full variable domain, its missing parts supplied by reference TRBV5-1 and TRBJ2-3, is KAGVTQTPRYLIKTRGQQVTLSCSPISGHRSVSWYQQTPGQGLQFLFEYFSETQRNKGNFPGRFSGRQFSNSRSEMNVSTLELGDSALYLCASSLAGVGDTQYFGPGTRLTVL.

A single count supports this clone. The rearrangement uses TRBV6-5 and TRBJ2-7, with D possibly being TRBD2 (6 bases). CDR3 length equals 11 residues. The germline V gene has CDR1 MNHEY and CDR2 SVGAGI. Trimming cost V 6 bases and J 6 bases, with 9 bases left between them. CDR3 DNA: TGTGCCAGCAGCCGGGGGACCGAGCAGTACTTC. Translated, it gives CASSRGTEQYF.

The genes are TRBV4-1 and TRBJ1-1; TRBD1 is a possible D gene (6 bases). Per germline, CDR1 MGHRA and CDR2 YSYEKL. The CDR3 covers 15 residues. V was clipped by 0 bases and J by 4 bases, with 12 bases between them. CDR3 sequence (DNA): TGCGCCAGCAGCCAAGAGGGGGCTGTCCGCACTGAAGCTTTCTTT. Its protein product is CASSQEGAVRTEAFF.

The gene calls are TRBV1 and TRBJ2-7; the table's D call, TRBD2, has no DNA check behind it. TRBV1 corresponds to a pseudogene. This CDR3 region has 17 residues. The CDR3 nucleotides read TGCACCAGCAGCCAAACTTCTCCCCGGGAGACTTACTACGAGCAGTACTTC. Translated, it gives CTSSQTSPRETYYEQYF.

The gene calls are TRBV7-8 and TRBJ2-7; 11 bases align to TRBD2. From germline, CDR1 is SGHVS and CDR2 FQNEAQ. This CDR3 contains 16 residues. V trimming: 5 bases; J trimming: 6 bases; junction bases outside the gene matches: 12. The CDR3 region has the DNA TGTGCCAGCAGCCAGGGGTCTAGCGGGGGGCTGGGCGAGCAGTACTTC. Amino acid sequence: CASSQGSSGGLGEQYF. Looking up the rest from reference TRBV7-8 and TRBJ2-7 gives the full variable domain: GAGVSQSPRYKVAKRGQDVALRCDPISGHVSLFWYQQALGQGPEFLTYFQNEAQLDKSGLPSDRFFAERPEGSVSTLKIQRTQQEDSAVYLCASSQGSSGGLGEQYFGPGTRLTVT.

The gene calls are TRBV7-2 and TRBJ2-7; D is perhaps TRBD2 (6 bases). The ends were cut back, 1 base at V and 9 bases at J, with 13 bases in the middle. Per germline, CDR1 SGHTA and CDR2 FQGNSA. This CDR3 is 13 amino acids long. The CDR3 nucleotides are TGTGCCAGCAGCTTAGATCACGGGGGTTGGCAGTACTTC. Its translation is CASSLDHGGWQYF.

This clone was counted only a few times. The rearrangement uses TRBV7-9 and TRBJ1-1, with 9 nucleotides matching TRBD1. Trimming cost V 4 bases and J 3 bases; bases outside gene matches: 12. CDR1 is SEHNR, CDR2 FQNEAQ, per germline (reference sequence). CDR3 length: 17 residues. The CDR3 DNA sequence: TGTGCCAGCAGCTCTAGCGCGGGGACAGGGACCCACACTGAAGCTTTCTTT. It encodes CASSSSAGTGTHTEAFF.

V gene TRBV9 combines with J gene TRBJ2-3, with 8 bases aligning to TRBD1. Losses at the gene ends were 4 bases for V and 4 bases for J; bases not matched to a gene: 8. Germline lookup yields CDR1 SGDLS and CDR2 YYNGEE. The CDR3 loop spans 15 amino acids. The DNA for the CDR3 is TGTGCCAGCAGCCCTTGGACAGGGACCGCAGATACGCAGTATTTT. Amino acid sequence: CASSPWTGTADTQYF.

The chain links TRBV6-2 or TRBV6-3 to TRBJ1-2; TRBD1 aligns across 12 bases. The CDR3 sequence is 16 residues long. Germline V gene lookup returns CDR1 MNHEY and CDR2 SVGEGT. Trimming cost V 5 bases and J 2 bases; bases outside gene matches: 6. The CDR3 DNA is TGTGCCAGCAGTACCGGGACAGGGGGCTCGAACTATGGCTACACCTTC. Encoded protein: CASSTGTGGSNYGYTF.

This rearrangement joins TRBV11-3 to TRBJ2-3; TRBD1 aligns across 12 bases. Germline V gene data show CDR1 as SGHNT and CDR2 as YENEEA. V gave up 1 base and J gave up 4 bases; unmatched junction bases: 3. This CDR3 is built from 16 residues. CDR3 coding DNA: TGTGCCAGCAGCTTAGGGGACAGGGGGCCGGCAGATACGCAGTATTTT. Its protein product is CASSLGDRGPADTQYF.

The rearrangement links TRBV5-1 to TRBJ1-3; D unclear. This CDR3 is 15 amino acids long. V lost 0 bases, J lost 4 bases, and 11 bases lay in between. CDR1 is SGHRS, CDR2 YFSETQ, per germline. The CDR3 DNA follows: TGCGCCAGCAGCTTGGATGGGGAGGGCGGAAACACCATATATTTT. Translation: CASSLDGEGGNTIYF. The full variable domain, completed using reference TRBV5-1 and TRBJ1-3, is KAGVTQTPRYLIKTRGQQVTLSCSPISGHRSVSWYQQTPGQGLQFLFEYFSETQRNKGNFPGRFSGRQFSNSRSEMNVSTLELGDSALYLCASSLDGEGGNTIYFGEGSWLTVV.

The chain carries TRBV16 and TRBJ1-6; possibly TRBD1 for D (5 bases). V was shortened by 0 bases and J by 5 bases, with 11 bases between the two germline ends. Germline V CDR1 and CDR2: KGHSY, FQNENV. There are 16 residues in the CDR3. The CDR3 DNA sequence: TGTGCCAGCAGCCAATCTTTTGGGACTGATAATTCACCCCTCCACTTT. Its translation is CASSQSFGTDNSPLHF.

This clone occurred once. The chain joins TRBV20-1 to TRBJ2-7; D is uncertain. CDR3 length: 10 amino acids. V dropped 6 bases and J dropped 7 bases, with 10 bases sitting between them. The germline V gene has CDR1 DFQATT and CDR2 SNEGSKA (reference sequence). The CDR3 sequence is CSAGPWEQYF. In DNA form, the CDR3 reads TGCAGTGCAGGACCTTGGGAGCAGTACTTC.